This entry concerns a single TCR beta chain. The germline CDR1 and CDR2 sequences are KGHSH and LQKENI. Trimming removed 4 bases from V and 1 base from J; junction bases left unmatched: 6. The CDR3 covers 15 residues. This specimen belongs to a study of control samples from healthy donors and cancer patients. Sequenced by immunoSEQ multiplex PCR; TCRdb stores in-frame clones only, minus some. The table lists about 150,000 clones, around 94% of them singletons. The rearrangement links TRBV18 to TRBJ1-1, with 7 bases lining up with TRBD1. The sequence derives from a man in his sixties with colorectal cancer. Sequencing was performed on PBMCs. The CDR3 nucleotides are TGTGCCAGCTCACTTACACAGGGGACGAACACTGAAGCTTTCTTT. Protein product: CASSLTQGTNTEAFF. The entire variable domain, with the rest obtained from reference TRBV18 and TRBJ1-1, is as follows: NAGVMQNPRHLVRRRGQEARLRCSPMKGHSHVYWYRQLPEEGLKFMVYLQKENIIDESGMPKERFSAEFPKEGPSILRIQQVVRGDSAAYFCASSLTQGTNTEAFFGQGTRLTVV.